The clone carrying this TCR beta chain was seen at least ten times. The target antigen is unknown. TCRdb re-called the reads with MiXCR, one entry per CDR3 protein. Of about 310,000 distinct CDR3 sequences listed, around 10% are singletons. This specimen comes from a study of T cell repertoires in cytomegalovirus infection. Background on the study: It can be stated that public TCR beta signatures indicated CMV infection as well as a matching HLA type. Whole-study results and caveats: Carriers of CMV and the relevant HLA type were discriminated by public TCR beta frequency.

Germline V gene lookup returns CDR1 LNHDA and CDR2 SQIVND (reference sequence). Unmatched junction bases numbered 8, after V lost 3 bases and J lost 6 bases. The CDR3 is made up of 15 amino acids. The V and J genes are TRBV19 and TRBJ2-1; 7 bases match TRBD2. This TCR came from a human donor in good health (CMV status not recorded). Some clones in this sample may be carry-over from other donors' samples. The sample taken for sequencing was PBMCs. The CDR3, as DNA: TGTGCCAGTAGTATGGACCCATCGGGGGGCAATGAGCAGTTCTTC. It translates to CASSMDPSGGNEQFF.